Below are 20 T cell receptor beta chains sequenced from a single sample in a study of post-analysis software for immune sequencing data. The authors incorporated unique molecular identifiers into the TCR beta cDNA libraries. TCRdb called the PCR reads again in MiXCR, with one record for every CDR3 protein. Among around 160,000 distinct CDR3 sequences listed, 30% to 45% were seen once. The specimen comprised blood, sampled after autologous hematopoietic stem cell transplantation. The source is a girl aged 5 to 17 with multiple sclerosis.

This clonotype has only a few counts. This chain uses TRBV20-1 with TRBJ1-2; 10 nucleotides align to TRBD1. V dropped 0 bases and J dropped 8; count of bases not matched to a gene: 3. This CDR3 has 13 amino acids. Per the germline V gene, CDR1 is DFQATT and CDR2 is SNEGSKA (reference sequence). The CDR3 protein is CSAREGQGVGYTF. The CDR3 nucleotides are TGCAGTGCTAGAGAAGGACAGGGGGTCGGCTACACCTTC.

In the case of this clonotype: A much larger clonotype is one base distant, so this may be a read error. This sequence joins TRBV29-1 and TRBJ2-1; the match to TRBD2 covers 12 bases. The CDR3 totals 14 residues. V gave up 8 bases and J gave up 13 bases; unmatched junction bases: 15. CDR1 SQVTM and CDR2 ANQGSEA come from the germline V gene. CDR3: CSLATSGSQETQFF. The DNA of the CDR3 is TGCAGCCTAGCGACTAGCGGGAGCCAAGAGACCCAGTTCTTC.

This chain uses TRBV7-2 with TRBJ2-7; 10 bases map to TRBD2. The germline CDR1 and CDR2 sequences are SGHTA and FQGNSA. V gave up 5 bases and J gave up 3 bases; unmatched junction bases: 4. This CDR3 has 14 residues. This chain's CDR3 is CASSPGLADYEQYF. CDR3 nucleotides: TGTGCCAGCAGCCCTGGACTAGCGGACTACGAGCAGTACTTC.

With respect to this clonotype: At one end, the junction sequence differs from germline, possibly due to a read error. The V and J genes are TRBV5-1 and TRBJ2-2, with a possible D match to TRBD1 (6 bases). This CDR3 region has 17 residues. Germline V gene lookup returns CDR1 SGHRS and CDR2 YFSETQ. The CDR3 reads CASSHAGTNTNTGEPFF. The CDR3 coding sequence is TGCGCCAGCAGCCACGCCGGGACAAATACAAACACCGGGGAGCCGTTTTTT.

In its sample, this clonotype was seen many times. The CDR3 DNA reads TGTGCCAGCAGTTTCCGGGGAGGAGAGACCCAGTACTTC. This codes for CASSFRGGETQYF. The chain links TRBV12-3 or TRBV12-4 to TRBJ2-5; weak D call: TRBD2 (6 bases). The CDR3 runs to 13 residues. Trimming removed 3 bases from V and 4 bases from J, with 9 bases in between.

This clonotype was detected only a few times. V gene TRBV29-1 combines with J gene TRBJ2-2, with no clear D. Germline assignment: CDR1 SQVTM and CDR2 ANQGSEA. The V and J ends lost 5 bases and 6 bases respectively, with 7 bases between them. This CDR3 contains 11 residues. The CDR3 DNA reads as TGCAGCGTTCCCAAGGCCGGGGAGCTGTTTTTT. It specifies CSVPKAGELFF.

The V call is TRBV4-1, the J call TRBJ2-3, with 8 bases identical to TRBD1. The CDR3 sequence is 15 residues long. CDR1 and CDR2 (germline): MGHRA, YSYEKL. V was clipped by 4 bases and J by 4 bases; unmatched bases: 7. Here the CDR3 DNA reads TGCGCCAGCAGCCCGGACAGGGTGGTAGCAGATACGCAGTATTTT. Protein sequence: CASSPDRVVADTQYF.

This clonotype was counted a few times. The chain recombines TRBV20-1 with TRBJ2-1; D may be TRBD1 or TRBD2 (5 bases each). Germline CDR1 reads DFQATT; CDR2 reads SNEGSKA (reference sequence). The CDR3 has 11 residues. V lost 1 base and J lost 9, with 7 bases in between. CDR3 DNA: TGCAGTGCTAGAGCCGGGACTGAGCAGTTCTTC. It encodes CSARAGTEQFF.

The chain combines TRBV5-1 with TRBJ2-3, with a possible D match to TRBD2 (5 bases). The germline V gene has CDR1 SGHRS and CDR2 YFSETQ. The CDR3 has 13 residues. V gave up 5 bases and J gave up 4 bases, with 11 bases separating them. CDR3 in amino acids: CASRSRESDTQYF. CDR3 coding DNA: TGCGCCAGCAGGTCGAGGGAGTCAGATACGCAGTATTTT.

The chain employs TRBV4-3 and TRBJ2-3; D unresolved. The CDR3 is 14 amino acids. Trimming took off 0 bases at V and 3 bases at J, with 7 bases between the two ends. Germline lookup yields CDR1 LGHNA and CDR2 YSLEER. CDR3 loop: CASSQDPITDTQYF. The CDR3, as DNA: TGCGCCAGCAGCCAAGACCCGATAACAGATACGCAGTATTTT.

This clonotype was seen a few times. The J gene is TRBJ2-7, the V gene TRBV28; TRBD2 aligns across 7 bases. Germline trimming cut 3 bases from V and 7 bases from J; bases unmatched to any gene: 9. Germline V gene lookup returns CDR1 MDHEN and CDR2 SYDVKM. CDR3 size: 14 residues. CDR3 sequence: CASSLGGSLWEQYF. As DNA, the CDR3 is TGTGCCAGCAGTTTGGGCGGGAGTCTGTGGGAGCAGTACTTC. Based on the CDR3 plus reference TRBV28 and TRBJ2-7, the full variable domain is DVKVTQSSRYLVKRTGEKVFLECVQDMDHENMFWYRQDPGLGLRLIYFSYDVKMKEKGDIPEGYSVSREKKERFSLILESASTNQTSMYLCASSLGGSLWEQYFGPGTRLTVT.

This clonotype was detected only a few times. The rearrangement uses TRBV7-9 and TRBJ2-3, with D possibly being TRBD2 (5 bases). Germline V gene data show CDR1 as SEHNR and CDR2 as FQNEAQ (reference sequence). Trimming stripped 5 bases from V and 0 bases from J, with 18 bases between. This CDR3 contains 17 residues. CDR3 sequence: CASSSPAPWTSTDTQYF. As DNA, the CDR3 is TGTGCCAGCAGCAGCCCGGCCCCGTGGACTAGCACAGATACGCAGTATTTT.

Worth noting for this clonotype: The junction does not match germline at one end; this may be a read error. The rearrangement uses TRBV6-5 and TRBJ2-7; the D gene is possibly TRBD2 (5 bases). The CDR3 length is 15 residues. Germline assignment: CDR1 MNHEY and CDR2 SVGAGI. CDR3 DNA sequence: TGTGCCAGCAGTTATACTAGGGATTCGGCCTACGTGCAGTACTTC. This sequence encodes CASSYTRDSAYVQYF.

This clonotype appeared once. The J gene is TRBJ1-6, the V gene TRBV7-2, with D perhaps matching TRBD1 (5 bases). The CDR3 spans 15 residues. V was shortened by 1 base and J by 4 bases, with 8 bases between the two germline ends. Germline V lookup: CDR1 SGHTA, CDR2 FQGNSA. The CDR3 DNA reads TGTGCCAGCAGCTTAGACGGGGGATATAATTCACCCCTCCACTTT. This sequence encodes CASSLDGGYNSPLHF. Using reference TRBV7-2 and TRBJ1-6 for the parts outside the CDR3, the full variable domain is GAGVSQSPSNKVTEKGKDVELRCDPISGHTALYWYRQSLGQGLEFLIYFQGNSAPDKSGLPSDRFSAERTGGSVSTLTIQRTQQEDSAVYLCASSLDGGYNSPLHFGNGTRLTVT.

This clonotype was picked up a small number of times. The chain uses TRBV5-1 and TRBJ1-6, with unresolved D. The V end lost 4 bases, the J end lost 7 bases, and 9 bases lay between the germline ends. Germline V gives CDR1 SGHRS, CDR2 YFSETQ. The length of the CDR3 is 13 residues. CDR3 protein: CASSRDRNSPLHF. CDR3 sequence (DNA): TGCGCCAGCAGCCGGGATCGGAATTCACCCCTCCACTTT.

This clonotype was seen many times. A junction end diverges from the germline sequence, so it may reflect a read error. The chain combines TRBV12-5 with TRBJ1-1, with D possibly matching TRBD1 (6 bases). This CDR3 is 12 amino acids long. CDR1 is LGHNT, CDR2 FRNRAP, per germline. The CDR3 DNA reads TGTGCTAGTGGGAACCGGGACACTAAAGCTTTCTTT. Protein: CASGNRDTKAFF.

The chain links TRBV12-5 to TRBJ1-2; D might be TRBD1 (5 bases). With 2 bases removed from V and 3 bases from J, the gap between germline ends came to 10 bases. This CDR3 spans 14 amino acids. Germline assignment: CDR1 LGHNT and CDR2 FRNRAP. CDR3 protein: CASGLRQGDYGYTF. For the CDR3, the DNA is TGTGCTAGTGGTTTGCGCCAGGGCGACTATGGCTACACCTTC.

The chain carries TRBV20-1 and TRBJ1-2; D not resolved. Trimming removed 5 bases at V and 3 bases at J, with 13 bases between. CDR1 is DFQATT and CDR2 is SNEGSKA in the germline V gene (reference sequence). This CDR3 has 13 amino acids. In DNA, the CDR3 is TGCAGTGCTCGAACTGAGGTCGACTATGGCTACACCTTC. It encodes CSARTEVDYGYTF.

This clonotype was picked up a small number of times. V gene TRBV9 combines with J gene TRBJ2-7; D may be TRBD1 (6 bases). The V gene's germline CDR1 is SGDLS and CDR2 YYNGEE. V shed 0 bases and J shed 2 bases, with 12 bases lying between them. CDR3 size: 15 residues. The CDR3 loop is CASSVEGDTTYEQYF. The CDR3, as DNA: TGTGCCAGCAGCGTAGAGGGGGACACTACCTACGAGCAGTACTTC.

This clonotype was seen more than once but under ten times. DNA for the CDR3: TGTGCCAGCATCAGACTAGCGCATGACTCCTACAATGAGCAGTTCTTC. Translated: CASIRLAHDSYNEQFF. V gene TRBV6-9 combines with J gene TRBJ2-1, with 8 bases matching TRBD2. Germline CDR1 reads MNHGY; CDR2 reads SVAAGI. The CDR3 totals 16 residues. With V trimmed by 7 bases and J by 0 bases, 8 bases remained unmatched.